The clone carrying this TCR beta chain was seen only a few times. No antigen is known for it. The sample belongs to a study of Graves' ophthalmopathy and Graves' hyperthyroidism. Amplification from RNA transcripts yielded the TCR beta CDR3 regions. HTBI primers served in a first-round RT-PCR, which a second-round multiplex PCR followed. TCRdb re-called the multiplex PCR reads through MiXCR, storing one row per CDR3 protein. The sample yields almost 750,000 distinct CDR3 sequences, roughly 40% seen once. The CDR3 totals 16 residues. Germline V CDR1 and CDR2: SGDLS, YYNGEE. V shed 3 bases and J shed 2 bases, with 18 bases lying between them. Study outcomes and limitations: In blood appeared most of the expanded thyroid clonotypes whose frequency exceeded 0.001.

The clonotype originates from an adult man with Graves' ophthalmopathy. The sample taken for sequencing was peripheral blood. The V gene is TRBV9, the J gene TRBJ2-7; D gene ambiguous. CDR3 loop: CASSGDRHGRAYEQYF. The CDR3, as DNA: TGTGCCAGCAGCGGCGACCGCCACGGTAGGGCCTACGAGCAGTACTTC.